This TCR beta chain was obtained from a study of blood T cell repertoires in COVID-19. The germline V gene has CDR1 SGHTA and CDR2 FQGNSA. V dropped 5 bases and J dropped 6; count of bases not matched to a gene: 10. There are 15 residues in the CDR3. Produced via immunoSEQ multiplex PCR; TCRdb's table is partial and in-frame only. The sample includes fewer than 200,000 clones, more than 75% seen only once; the top ten take around 5%. The sample comprised peripheral blood. This rearrangement joins TRBV7-2 to TRBJ2-3, with TRBD1 matching over 8 bases. The origin of this receptor is a woman aged 45-65 years with COVID-19, enrolled during active disease. CDR3 DNA: TGTGCCAGCAGCCAGCCGGGACAGGTGGGGGATACGCAGTATTTT. The encoded protein is CASSQPGQVGDTQYF.